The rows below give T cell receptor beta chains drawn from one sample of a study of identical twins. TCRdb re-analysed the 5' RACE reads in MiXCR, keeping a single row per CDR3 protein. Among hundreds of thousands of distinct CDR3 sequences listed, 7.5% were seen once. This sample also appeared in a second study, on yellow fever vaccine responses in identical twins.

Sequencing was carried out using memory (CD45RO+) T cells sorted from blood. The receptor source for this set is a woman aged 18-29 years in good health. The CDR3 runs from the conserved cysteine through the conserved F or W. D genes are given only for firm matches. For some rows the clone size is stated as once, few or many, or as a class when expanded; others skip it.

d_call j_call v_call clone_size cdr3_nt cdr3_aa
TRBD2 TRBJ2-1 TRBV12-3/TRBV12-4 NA TGTGCCAGCAGTTTTTTCCGGGGGGAGCGCAATGAGCAGTTCTTC CASSFFRGERNEQFF
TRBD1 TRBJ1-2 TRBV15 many TGTGCCACCAGCCCAATCACAGGGACAGGGGAAGGCTATGGCTACACCTTC CATSPITGTGEGYGYTF
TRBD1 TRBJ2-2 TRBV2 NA TGTGCCAGCAGACCCTTGACAGGGGTCAACACCGGGGAGCTGTTTTTT CASRPLTGVNTGELFF
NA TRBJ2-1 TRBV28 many TGTGCCAGCAGTTTACCGACGACACTGTTCTTC CASSLPTTLFF
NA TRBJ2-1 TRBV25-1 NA TGTGCCAGCAGTCCCAACTCAGGGCGGATCGGGTTAGCCTACAATGAGCAGTTCTTC CASSPNSGRIGLAYNEQFF
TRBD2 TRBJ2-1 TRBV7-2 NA TGTGCCAGCAGCTCCTCCGGGACTAGTAGCGATGAGCAGTTCTTC CASSSSGTSSDEQFF
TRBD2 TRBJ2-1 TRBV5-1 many TGCGCCAGCAGCTTGGACCCAGCGGGAGATTCCTTTTACTTC CASSLDPAGDSFYF
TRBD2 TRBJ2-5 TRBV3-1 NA TGTGCCAGCAGCCAAGATAGGAGCGGGGGGGCGAAGACCCAGTACTTC CASSQDRSGGAKTQYF
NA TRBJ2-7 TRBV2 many TGTGCCAGCAGTGATTGGTCGGCCGCCTACGAGCAGTACTTC CASSDWSAAYEQYF
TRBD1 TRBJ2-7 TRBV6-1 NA TGTGCCAGCAGTCGGCCCGGGACAGGGAGAACCTACGAGCAGTACTTC CASSRPGTGRTYEQYF
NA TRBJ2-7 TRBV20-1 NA TGCAGTGCTCCTGACTCCCGAGGGATCTACGAGCAGTACTTC CSAPDSRGIYEQYF
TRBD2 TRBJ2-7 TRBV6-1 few TGTGCCAGCAGCCCTGGGACTAGCGGTCTCGAGCAGTACTTC CASSPGTSGLEQYF
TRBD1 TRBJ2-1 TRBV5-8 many TGTGCCAGCTGTTTACCGGGACAGGGGGCGAATGAGCAGTTCTTC CASCLPGQGANEQFF
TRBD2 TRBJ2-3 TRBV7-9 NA TGTGCCAGCAGCTTAGTCAGCGGGAGTTCAGATACGCAGTATTTT CASSLVSGSSDTQYF
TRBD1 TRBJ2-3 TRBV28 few TGTGCCAGCAGTTTATGGGGACAGGGCCCAGATACGCAGTATTTT CASSLWGQGPDTQYF
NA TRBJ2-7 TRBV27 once TGTGCCAGCAGTTTATTCCCGATACAGACAAACGAGCAGTACTTC CASSLFPIQTNEQYF
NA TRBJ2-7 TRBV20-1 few TGCAGTGCTAGCGGCGGGACAGACGAGCAGTACTTC CSASGGTDEQYF
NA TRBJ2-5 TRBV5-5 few TGTGCCAGCAGCGCTGGGCTCGTAGAGACCCAGTACTTC CASSAGLVETQYF
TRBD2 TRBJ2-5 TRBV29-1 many TGCAGCGTTTTGGGAGGGGAGACCCAGTACTTC CSVLGGETQYF
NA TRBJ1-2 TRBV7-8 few TGTGCCAGCAGCTTAAATTACGAGGGCTATGGCTACACCTTC CASSLNYEGYGYTF
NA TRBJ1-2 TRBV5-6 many TGTGCCAGCAGCTTGGGGACCCAGCTTGAAGGCTACACCTTC CASSLGTQLEGYTF
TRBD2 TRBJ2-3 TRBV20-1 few TGCAGTGCCCCGGGACTAGTGACAGATACGCAGTATTTT CSAPGLVTDTQYF
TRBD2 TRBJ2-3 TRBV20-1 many TGCAGTGCTTTCCTACTAGCGGACTCCACAGATACGCAGTATTTT CSAFLLADSTDTQYF
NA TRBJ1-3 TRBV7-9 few TGTGCCAGCAGCTTCGGAGAATCTGGAAACACCATATATTTT CASSFGESGNTIYF
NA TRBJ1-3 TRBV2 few TGTGCCAGCACTATGATGCGCTCTGGAAACACCATATATTTT CASTMMRSGNTIYF
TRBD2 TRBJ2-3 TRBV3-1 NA TGTGCCACCAGCAAGGAGGGACCGGGGGGAATTTCAGATACGCAGTATTTT CATSKEGPGGISDTQYF
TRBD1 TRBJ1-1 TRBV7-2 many TGTGCCAGCAGCTTCGCCGGGACAGAGGGCACTGAAGCTTTCTTT CASSFAGTEGTEAFF
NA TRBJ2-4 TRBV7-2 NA TGTGCCAGCAGCCAATTCGGAGGGGACATTCAGTACTTC CASSQFGGDIQYF
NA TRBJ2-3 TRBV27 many TGTGCCAGCAGTTTCAGCACAGATACGCAGTATTTT CASSFSTDTQYF
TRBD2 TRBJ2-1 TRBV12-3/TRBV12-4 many TGTGCCAGCACCCCCTCCGGGACTAGTAGCGGGGGGCAGTTCTTC CASTPSGTSSGGQFF
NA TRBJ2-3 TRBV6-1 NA TGTGCCAGCACTCCCTTGTCGGCAGACACAGATACGCAGTATTTT CASTPLSADTDTQYF
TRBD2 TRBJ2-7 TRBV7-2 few TGTGCCAGCAGCTTACGTCTAGCGGCCTCTGCCGAGCAGTACTTC CASSLRLAASAEQYF
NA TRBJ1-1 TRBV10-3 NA TGTGCCATCAGTGAGTCGAGGGGTCGGGTGGGCACTGAAGCTTTCTTT CAISESRGRVGTEAFF
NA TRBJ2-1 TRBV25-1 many TGTGCCAGCAGTGAATCCGGGTCCATTTTGGAACAGTTCTTC CASSESGSILEQFF
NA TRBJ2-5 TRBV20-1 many TGCAGTGCTAGAGATAGCCTAGCGCGGGAGACCCAGTACTTC CSARDSLARETQYF
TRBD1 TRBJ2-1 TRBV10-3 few TGTGCCATCAGTGTGGGACAGGGTAAAATCTTC CAISVGQGKIF
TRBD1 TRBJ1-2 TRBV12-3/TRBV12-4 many TGTGCCAGCAGTTTCGGGGACAGGAATTATGGCTACACCTTC CASSFGDRNYGYTF
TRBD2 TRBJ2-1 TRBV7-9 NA TGTGCCAGCAGCCCGTTGGGGAGCGGGGCGTACAATGAGCAGTTCTTC CASSPLGSGAYNEQFF
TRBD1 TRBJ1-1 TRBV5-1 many TGCGCCAGCAATAACGGACAGGGACTTGCCACTGAAGCTTTCTTT CASNNGQGLATEAFF
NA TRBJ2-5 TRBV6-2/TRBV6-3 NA TGTGCCAGCAGTTATCCCGACAGCGCCAGGACCCAGTACTTC CASSYPDSARTQYF
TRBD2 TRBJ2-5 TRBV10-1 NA TGCGCCAGCAGTGATAGCGGGAGGCGGAGTGAGACCCAGTACTTC CASSDSGRRSETQYF
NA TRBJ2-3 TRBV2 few TGTGCCAGCAGTGTCCGGGGAAACGTGGATACGCAGTATTTT CASSVRGNVDTQYF
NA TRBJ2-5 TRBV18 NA TGTGCCAGCTCTCCGGAAGTGGGATCCAGCCAGACCCAGTACTTC CASSPEVGSSQTQYF
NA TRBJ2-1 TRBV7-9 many TGTGCCAGCAGCTTAGTATCCGATGAGCAGTTCTTC CASSLVSDEQFF
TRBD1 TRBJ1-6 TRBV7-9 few TGTGCCAGCAGCCGGGACAGGGACTATTCACCCCTCCACTTT CASSRDRDYSPLHF
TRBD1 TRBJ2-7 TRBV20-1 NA TGCAGTGCAGAGACATTGGACAGGGGGTCAATCAGCTCCTACGAGCAGTACTTC CSAETLDRGSISSYEQYF